The next 26 T cell receptor beta chains were all read from a single sample in a study of spatial heterogeneity in lung cancer. TCRdb recomputed calls from the 5' RACE reads with MiXCR, one row per CDR3 protein. The sample has 9,500 to 14,000 distinct CDR3 sequences, more than 3% seen once. The time point: sample taken at primary tumor resection. Unsorted samples of tumor, nontumor lung or frozen PBMC had their whole RNA sequenced. Sequencing was performed on PBMCs, taken at surgery. These receptors were taken from a female donor with early-stage non-small cell lung cancer.

This clonotype was observed many times. This beta chain lies outside the target of a library built for alpha chains; its clone size means little. V gene TRBV24-1 combines with J gene TRBJ2-2; weak D call: TRBD2 (6 bases). V gave up 5 bases and J gave up 0 bases, with 6 bases separating them. The germline CDR1 and CDR2 sequences are KGHDR and SFDVKD. The CDR3 covers 14 residues. This CDR3 is CATSGGANTGELFF. CDR3 bases: TGTGCCACCAGTGGGGGGGCGAACACCGGGGAGCTGTTTTTT.

This clonotype came up many times. A much larger clone differs by one base, so this may be a read error. This beta chain is a stray sequence in a library constructed for alpha chains; its clone size is not meaningful. The chain carries TRBV28 and TRBJ2-7, with D tentatively TRBD1 or TRBD2 (5 bases each). Trimming removed 6 bases at V and 2 bases at J, with 11 bases between. CDR1 is MDHEN and CDR2 is SYDVKM in the germline V gene. CDR3 length equals 13 residues. CDR3 residues: CASRTGAPYEQYF. CDR3 in DNA: TGTGCCAGCAGAACCGGGGCACCCTACGAGCAGTACTTC.

This clonotype was detected many times. In a library made to pick up alpha chains, this beta chain is a stray read with a size that means little. The gene calls are TRBV6-2 or TRBV6-3 and TRBJ2-2; D possibly corresponds to TRBD2 (6 bases). Germline loops: CDR1 MNHEY, CDR2 SVGEGT. The length of the CDR3 is 13 residues. V was clipped by 2 bases and J by 7 bases, with 8 bases between them. DNA of the CDR3: TGTGCCAGCAGTTACGCGGGGTTCGGGGAGCTGTTTTTT. Translating gives CASSYAGFGELFF.

The sample holds many counts of this clonotype. Because the library targeted alpha chains, this beta chain is an off-target read whose size means little. CDR3 sequence reads: CASSPKVWGEGRDTQYF. The CDR3 region has the DNA TGTGCCAGCAGTCCTAAAGTTTGGGGGGAGGGGAGAGATACGCAGTATTTT. The chain joins TRBV27 to TRBJ2-3, with TRBD2 identical over 7 bases. The CDR3 has 17 residues. The V gene end was trimmed by 5 bases and the J gene end by 5 bases; junction bases not matched to a gene: 16. Germline V CDR1 and CDR2: MNHEY, SMNVEV (reference sequence).

Many counts were recorded for this clonotype. Because the library targeted alpha chains, this beta chain is an off-target read whose size means little. This sequence joins TRBV7-9 and TRBJ2-5; a weak D match, TRBD2 (7 bases). Looked up from germline, CDR1 is SEHNR and CDR2 is FQNEAQ (reference sequence). Deletions cut 0 bases from V and 1 base from J, with 9 bases between. The CDR3 spans 15 residues. The CDR3 sequence is CASSLAGGRQETQYF. The CDR3 DNA sequence: TGTGCCAGCAGCTTAGCCGGGGGGCGCCAAGAGACCCAGTACTTC.

There are many counts of this clonotype. The library was prepared for alpha chains; this beta chain is a stray read, so its frequency means little. J is TRBJ1-6 and V is TRBV7-3; D gene uncertain. Trimming cost V 5 bases and J 10 bases, with 12 bases left between them. This CDR3 has 13 amino acids. From germline, CDR1 is SGHTA and CDR2 FQGTGA. CDR3 region: CASSPQSNSPLHF. DNA for the CDR3: TGTGCCAGCAGCCCCCAGTCAAACTCACCCCTCCACTTT.

The sample holds many counts of this clonotype. This beta chain appears as a stray read in a library generated for alpha chains; its size is not informative. The V and J genes are TRBV28 and TRBJ1-5; tentatively, D is TRBD1 (6 bases). The germline V and J ends were trimmed by 3 bases and 4 bases, with 19 bases remaining between them. The CDR3 is made up of 17 amino acids. CDR1 and CDR2 from the germline V gene are MDHEN and SYDVKM. CDR3 in amino acids: CASSFGRGRPINQPQHF. CDR3 nucleotide sequence: TGTGCCAGCAGTTTCGGCAGGGGCCGACCAATTAATCAGCCCCAGCATTTT.

This clonotype was seen ten or more times. Since the library was made to target alpha chains, this beta chain is a stray read and its abundance is not meaningful. This sequence joins TRBV3-1 and TRBJ2-3; the match to TRBD2 covers 10 bases. The germline V gene has CDR1 LGHDT and CDR2 YNNKEL (reference sequence). Trimming at V came to 0 bases and at J to 7 bases, leaving 10 bases not matched to a gene. The CDR3 consists of 17 residues. The CDR3, as DNA: TGTGCCAGCAGCCAAGAGCTAGCGGGGGTCATCGAATATACGCAGTATTTT. Encoded protein: CASSQELAGVIEYTQYF.

In the case of this clonotype: This could be a read error, since a much larger clone is one nucleotide away. Since the library was made to target alpha chains, this beta chain is a stray read and its abundance is not meaningful. The CDR3 region has the DNA TGTGCCAGCAGTCAAAGCGCCCGGGACACCCAGTACTTC. As protein: CASSQSARDTQYF. This rearrangement joins TRBV14 to TRBJ2-5, with D perhaps given as TRBD1 or TRBD2 (5 bases each). V shed 6 bases and J shed 8 bases, with 16 bases lying between them. This CDR3 is 13 amino acids long. Looked up from germline, CDR1 is SGHDN and CDR2 is FVKESK.

This clonotype counts as medium-sized (0.01 to 0.1%). Within a library made for alpha chains, this beta chain is off target, and its count is uninformative. The CDR3 DNA follows: TGTGCCAGCAGCTTAGGACAGGGAGGCTATGGCTACACCTTC. Translation: CASSLGQGGYGYTF. The chain links TRBV13 to TRBJ1-2; possible D gene TRBD1, 6 bases. The V end lost 0 bases, the J end lost 4 bases, and 9 bases lay between the germline ends. CDR1 and CDR2 from the germline V gene are PRHDT and FYEKMQ (reference sequence). The CDR3 length is 14 residues.

This clonotype was observed a few times. This beta chain is an off-target read within a library intended for alpha chains, so its frequency means little. The rearrangement joins TRBV5-1 to TRBJ1-1; D may be TRBD1 (6 bases). The CDR3 totals 14 residues. Germline assignment: CDR1 SGHRS and CDR2 YFSETQ. Trimming removed 2 bases from V and 3 bases from J, with 11 bases in between. As DNA, the CDR3 is TGCGCCAGCAGCTTTCTGGGGGGCGACACTGAAGCTTTCTTT. Amino acid sequence: CASSFLGGDTEAFF.

This clonotype was picked up many times. This beta chain slipped into a library made for alpha chains as a stray read, so its size is not meaningful. The chain uses TRBV19 and TRBJ1-5; 7 nucleotides agree with TRBD1. CDR1 is LNHDA and CDR2 is SQIVND in the germline V gene (reference sequence). J gave up 7 bases and V 3 bases, and 12 bases lay outside the gene matches. This CDR3 is built from 16 residues. CDR3 nucleotides: TGTGCCAGTAGTATTGACCTCGACAGGGCAGGACAGCCCCAGCATTTT. It is translated as CASSIDLDRAGQPQHF.

This clonotype has ten or more counts. Within a library made for alpha chains, this beta chain is off target, and its count is uninformative. This chain uses TRBV6-2 or TRBV6-3 with TRBJ1-4; maybe TRBD1 (6 bases). Deletions cut 6 bases from V and 5 bases from J, with 16 bases between. This CDR3 has 15 amino acids. In germline, CDR1 is MNHEY, CDR2 SVGEGT. In nucleotides, the CDR3 is TGTGCCAGCAGACACCTGACAGGACCGAATGAAAAACTGTTTTTT. Protein sequence: CASRHLTGPNEKLFF.

This clonotype occurred many times. Because the library targeted alpha chains, this beta chain is an off-target read whose size means little. J is TRBJ1-3 and V is TRBV3-1; D possibly corresponds to TRBD1 (6 bases). The CDR3 is 12 residues long. The V gene's germline CDR1 is LGHDT and CDR2 YNNKEL (reference sequence). The V end lost 4 bases, the J end lost 5 bases, and 6 bases lay between the germline ends. The CDR3 DNA is TGTGCCAGCAGCCGGGACAGAAACACCATATATTTT. Amino acids: CASSRDRNTIYF.

This clonotype was observed many times. This beta chain is an off-target read within a library intended for alpha chains, so its frequency means little. The V and J genes are TRBV18 and TRBJ2-7, with a tentative D call TRBD1 (5 bases). This CDR3 is 13 amino acids long. CDR1 is KGHSH, CDR2 LQKENI, per germline. V was clipped by 3 bases and J by 5 bases, with 11 bases between them. CDR3 in amino acids: CASSPGPQNEQYF. DNA of the CDR3: TGTGCCAGCTCACCGGGGCCCCAAAACGAGCAGTACTTC.

This clonotype was found a few times. This beta chain is a stray sequence in a library constructed for alpha chains; its clone size is not meaningful. The J gene is TRBJ1-6, the V gene TRBV12-3 or TRBV12-4, with D tentatively TRBD1 (5 bases). Deletions cut 0 bases from V and 7 bases from J, with 10 bases between. The CDR3 is made up of 15 amino acids. CDR3: CASSLAGRANSPLHF. The CDR3 region has the DNA TGTGCCAGCAGTTTAGCCGGCAGGGCAAATTCACCCCTCCACTTT.

This clonotype was detected many times. For a library built for alpha chains, this beta chain is a stray read; little rests on its size. The chain recombines TRBV4-3 with TRBJ2-7, with D perhaps matching TRBD1 (6 bases). Germline V gives CDR1 LGHNA, CDR2 YSLEER. V was clipped by 0 bases and J by 4 bases, with 7 bases between them. The CDR3 length is 13 residues. CDR3 bases: TGCGCCAGCAGCCAAGAACAGGGTTACGAGCAGTACTTC. Encoded protein: CASSQEQGYEQYF.

This clonotype was observed at least ten times. This beta chain slipped into a library made for alpha chains as a stray read, so its size is not meaningful. V usage is TRBV20-1 and J usage is TRBJ1-5; no clear D. Between the trimmed V and J ends, which lost 1 base and 0 bases, there was a span of 4 bases. Germline values: CDR1 DFQATT, CDR2 SNEGSKA (reference sequence). The CDR3 extends over 13 amino acids. The CDR3 DNA follows: TGCAGTGCTAGAGGCGATAGCAATCAGCCCCAGCATTTT. Translated: CSARGDSNQPQHF.

This clonotype was counted ten times or more. Because this beta chain is a stray read in a library intended to capture alpha chains, its abundance should not be given much weight. CDR3 region: CASSQPERSYNEQFF. DNA of the CDR3: TGTGCCAGCAGTCAACCCGAGCGGAGCTACAATGAGCAGTTCTTC. V and J are TRBV28 and TRBJ2-1; TRBD2 is a possible D gene (5 bases). The V gene lost 5 bases and the J gene lost 3 bases, with 14 bases spanning the gap. Germline V lookup: CDR1 MDHEN, CDR2 SYDVKM. The CDR3 has 15 amino acids. The full variable domain, completed using reference TRBV28 and TRBJ2-1, is DVKVTQSSRYLVKRTGEKVFLECVQDMDHENMFWYRQDPGLGLRLIYFSYDVKMKEKGDIPEGYSVSREKKERFSLILESASTNQTSMYLCASSQPERSYNEQFFGPGTRLTVL.

This clonotype came up many times. For a library built for alpha chains, this beta chain is a stray read; little rests on its size. In DNA, the CDR3 is TGTGCCAGCAGTGGGACAGACCTTAATGGCTACACCTTC. This codes for CASSGTDLNGYTF. V and J are TRBV12-3 or TRBV12-4 and TRBJ1-2; 7 nucleotides line up with TRBD1. The CDR3 length is 13 residues. V lost 5 bases, J lost 6 bases, and 6 bases stayed unmatched.

This clonotype was detected many times. This beta chain represents an off-target read in a library built for alpha chains; its size is of limited meaning. This rearrangement joins TRBV12-3 or TRBV12-4 to TRBJ1-3; no clear D. The CDR3 totals 14 residues. V gave up 7 bases and J gave up 0 bases, with 10 bases separating them. Here the CDR3 reads CASILGISGNTIYF. CDR3 sequence (DNA): TGTGCCAGCATCCTAGGGATCTCTGGAAACACCATATATTTT.

This clonotype was counted many times. With the library built for alpha chains, this beta chain is off target and its frequency is not meaningful. The chain links TRBV11-1 to TRBJ2-5; 7 nucleotides align to TRBD1. Germline V gene sequence: CDR1 SGHAT, CDR2 FQDESV (reference sequence). V shed 4 bases, J shed 2 bases, and the junction held 7 bases outside the gene matches. CDR3 length: 15 amino acids. The CDR3 loop reads CASSSMTGKQETQYF. The CDR3 DNA sequence: TGTGCCAGCAGCTCCATGACAGGGAAACAAGAGACCCAGTACTTC.

This clonotype was found many times. Found in a library prepared for alpha chains, this beta chain is an off-target read, and its abundance has little meaning. This chain joins TRBV6-2 or TRBV6-3 and TRBJ2-7; 9 positions match TRBD2. The V segment lost 7 bases and the J segment 5 bases; nucleotides outside the gene matches: 9. The CDR3 runs 14 residues. Germline CDR1 and CDR2: MNHEY and SVGEGT. CDR3 residues: CASTTLAGKNEQYF. As DNA, the CDR3 is TGTGCCAGCACCACGCTAGCGGGGAAAAACGAGCAGTACTTC.

This clonotype appeared many times. Since it is a stray read in a library aimed at alpha chains, this beta chain has a size that is not meaningful. The rearrangement joins TRBV7-9 to TRBJ1-3, with D possibly matching TRBD1 (5 bases). This CDR3 is built from 15 residues. Germline V lookup: CDR1 SEHNR, CDR2 FQNEAQ (reference sequence). Between the trimmed V and J ends, which lost 0 bases and 4 bases, there was a span of 10 bases. CDR3 bases: TGTGCCAGCAGCTTAGCGCGAGGGGACGGAAACACCATATATTTT. Its translation: CASSLARGDGNTIYF.

This clonotype showed up many times. This beta chain appears as a stray read in a library generated for alpha chains; its size is not informative. This chain links TRBV6-2 or TRBV6-3 with TRBJ1-1; D gene uncertain. This CDR3 has 13 amino acids. Trimming removed 6 bases from V and 1 base from J, with 9 bases in between. Germline V CDR1 and CDR2: MNHEY, SVGEGT. DNA of the CDR3: TGTGCCAGCAGCCCCGAGGCGAACACTGAAGCTTTCTTT. Residues: CASSPEANTEAFF.

In this sample, this clonotype turned up many times. This beta chain is an off-target read within a library intended for alpha chains, so its frequency means little. The chain couples TRBV3-1 to TRBJ2-1; D is perhaps TRBD2 (5 bases). The V end was cut by 1 base, the J end by 5 bases, with 9 bases between. CDR1 is LGHDT and CDR2 is YNNKEL in the germline V gene (reference sequence). This CDR3 spans 14 amino acids. CDR3 coding DNA: TGTGCCAGCAGCCAAGGACTAACCGACAATGAGCAGTTCTTC. This gives the protein CASSQGLTDNEQFF.